This passage covers 13 T cell receptor beta chains from one sample sequenced in a study of T cell changes during pregnancy in multiple sclerosis. Libraries were prepared by immunoSEQ multiplex PCR; TCRdb keeps only in-frame clonotypes and omits some of them. This sample yields 30,000 to 35,000 clones, of which about 90% are seen a single time; roughly 0.52% belongs to the top ten. This material consisted of CD4+ T cells from peripheral blood mononuclear cells, taken in the third trimester of pregnancy. Receptors were obtained from a female donor in good health, enrolled as a control in a pregnancy study.

This clone was found a few times. This chain joins TRBV4-3 and TRBJ1-1, with unresolved D. V was clipped by 1 base and J by 7 bases, with 10 bases between them. The CDR3 runs 13 residues. Germline CDR1 and CDR2: LGHNA and YSLEER. The CDR3, as DNA: TGCGCCAGCAGCCAAGCCCGAGAGGTTGAAGCTTTCTTT. Translated, it gives CASSQAREVEAFF.

The chain couples TRBV7-9 to TRBJ1-1, with 7 bases identical to TRBD1. Trimming at V came to 4 bases and at J to 4 bases, leaving 12 bases not matched to a gene. CDR3 size: 16 residues. CDR1 and CDR2 from the germline V gene are SEHNR and FQNEAQ (reference sequence). The CDR3 sequence is CASSYRAGGRSTEAFF. DNA of the CDR3: TGTGCCAGCAGCTACCGGGCAGGGGGAAGGAGCACTGAAGCTTTCTTT.

This chain connects TRBV9 to TRBJ1-5; perhaps TRBD1 as D (5 bases). The V end lost 7 bases, the J end lost 4 bases, and 12 bases lay between the germline ends. Germline V gene sequence: CDR1 SGDLS, CDR2 YYNGEE. The length of the CDR3 is 13 residues. The CDR3 spells CASPPRVNQPQHF. As DNA, the CDR3 is TGTGCCAGCCCCCCCAGGGTAAATCAGCCCCAGCATTTT.

The rearrangement uses TRBV6-6 and TRBJ2-3; 9 positions agree with TRBD1. The CDR3 sequence is 16 residues long. Germline V CDR1 and CDR2: MNHNY, SVGAGI (reference sequence). Trimming removed 6 bases from V and 1 base from J; junction bases left unmatched: 8. The DNA of the CDR3 is TGTGCCAGCAGCGATTTGTGGACAGGGGGCACAGATACGCAGTATTTT. It yields the protein CASSDLWTGGTDTQYF.

The chain has TRBV4-2 and TRBJ1-4; D unresolved. Between the trimmed V and J ends, which lost 0 bases and 0 bases, there was a span of 8 bases. The CDR3 has 16 residues. From germline, CDR1 is LGHNA and CDR2 YNFKEQ. This chain's CDR3 is CASSQDLAATNEKLFF. Here the CDR3 DNA reads TGTGCCAGCAGCCAAGATCTGGCTGCAACTAATGAAAAACTGTTTTTT.

This chain joins TRBV7-9 and TRBJ2-7; maybe TRBD2 (6 bases). Germline V lookup: CDR1 SEHNR, CDR2 FQNEAQ (reference sequence). The ends were cut back, 1 base at V and 0 bases at J, with 19 bases in the middle. CDR3 size: 18 residues. In DNA form, the CDR3 reads TGTGCCAGCAGCTTAGTGGTCGGGGTCGGGGGACTCTCCTACGAGCAGTACTTC. It yields the protein CASSLVVGVGGLSYEQYF.

The CDR3 loop is CSVLQGIGTEAFF. DNA for the CDR3: TGCAGCGTCCTACAGGGAATAGGGACTGAAGCTTTCTTT. The chain couples TRBV29-1 to TRBJ1-1; TRBD1 is a possible D gene (6 bases). V lost 6 bases, J lost 5 bases, and 16 bases lay in between. The V gene's germline CDR1 is SQVTM and CDR2 ANQGSEA. The CDR3 runs 13 residues.

The chain couples TRBV27 to TRBJ2-2, with 7 bases that match TRBD2. The CDR3 is 15 amino acids. Germline V gene data show CDR1 as MNHEY and CDR2 as SMNVEV (reference sequence). With V trimmed by 3 bases and J by 13 bases, 14 bases remained unmatched. The DNA for the CDR3 is TGTGCCAGCAGTTTCCCTAGCGGACTACCACGAGGGCTGTTTTTT. Translation: CASSFPSGLPRGLFF.

This clone was picked up one time. The chain has TRBV5-8 and TRBJ1-5; D may be TRBD1 (5 bases). The V end lost 1 base, the J end lost 7 bases, and 18 bases lay between the germline ends. The CDR3 is 16 residues long. Germline CDR1 SGHTS, CDR2 YDEGEE. CDR3: CASSLNGPIPGQPQHF. CDR3 in DNA: TGTGCCAGCAGCTTGAACGGTCCAATCCCAGGGCAGCCCCAGCATTTT.

This rearrangement joins TRBV2 to TRBJ1-1; 9 nucleotides line up with TRBD1. The V gene's germline CDR1 is SNHLY and CDR2 FYNNEI. The CDR3 loop spans 14 amino acids. V gave up 7 bases and J gave up 7 bases; unmatched junction bases: 10. As DNA, the CDR3 is TGTGCCAGCACCCAACAGGGGGCGTGGGGTGAAGCTTTCTTT. Translation gives CASTQQGAWGEAFF.

The V call is TRBV5-4, the J call TRBJ1-1, with 9 bases aligning to TRBD1. J lost 0 bases, V lost 2 bases, and 2 bases had no gene match. Germline V gene lookup returns CDR1 SGHNT and CDR2 YYREEE (reference sequence). CDR3 length equals 15 residues. In DNA form, the CDR3 reads TGTGCCAGCAGCTTTGGACAGGGGATGAACACTGAAGCTTTCTTT. Translated: CASSFGQGMNTEAFF.

This rearrangement joins TRBV11-3 to TRBJ2-1; a possible D gene is TRBD1 (5 bases). Germline CDR1 is SGHNT and CDR2 is YENEEA. The CDR3 runs to 15 residues. Trimming stripped 1 base from V and 2 bases from J, with 9 bases between. The CDR3 is CASSLGGRAYNEQFF. For the CDR3, the DNA is TGTGCCAGCAGCTTAGGTGGCAGGGCCTACAATGAGCAGTTCTTC. Complete variable domain (other parts from reference TRBV11-3 and TRBJ2-1): EAGVVQSPRYKIIEKKQPVAFWCNPISGHNTLYWYLQNLGQGPELLIRYENEEAVDDSQLPKDRFSAERLKGVDSTLKIQPAELGDSAVYLCASSLGGRAYNEQFFGPGTRLTVL.

In its sample, this clone was seen once. CDR3 sequence reads: CASSRTGLAGADTQYF. The DNA of the CDR3 is TGTGCCAGCAGCAGAACGGGACTAGCGGGAGCAGATACGCAGTATTTT. The chain joins TRBV7-9 to TRBJ2-3, with 14 bases identical to TRBD2. The ends lost 5 bases at V and 4 bases at J; junction bases unmatched: 5. The germline CDR1 and CDR2 sequences are SEHNR and FQNEAQ (reference sequence). This CDR3 is built from 16 residues.